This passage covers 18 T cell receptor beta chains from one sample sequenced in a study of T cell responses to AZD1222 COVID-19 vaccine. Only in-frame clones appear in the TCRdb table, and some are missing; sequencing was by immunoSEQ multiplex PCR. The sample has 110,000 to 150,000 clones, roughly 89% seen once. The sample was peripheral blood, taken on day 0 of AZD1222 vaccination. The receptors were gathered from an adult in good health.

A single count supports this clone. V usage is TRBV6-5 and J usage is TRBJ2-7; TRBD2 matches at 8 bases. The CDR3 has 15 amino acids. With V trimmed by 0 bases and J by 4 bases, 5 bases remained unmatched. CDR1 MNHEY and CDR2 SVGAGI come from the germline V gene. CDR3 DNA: TGTGCCAGCAGTTACTCTGGTAGCGGGGATTACGAGCAGTACTTC. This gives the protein CASSYSGSGDYEQYF.

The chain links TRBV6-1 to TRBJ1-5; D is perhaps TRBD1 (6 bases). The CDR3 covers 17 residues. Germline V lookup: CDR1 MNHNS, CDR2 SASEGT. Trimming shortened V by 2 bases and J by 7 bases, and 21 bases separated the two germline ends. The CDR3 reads CASSEKRVGQIRQPQHF. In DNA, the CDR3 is TGTGCCAGCAGTGAAAAAAGAGTCGGACAGATCCGCCAGCCCCAGCATTTT.

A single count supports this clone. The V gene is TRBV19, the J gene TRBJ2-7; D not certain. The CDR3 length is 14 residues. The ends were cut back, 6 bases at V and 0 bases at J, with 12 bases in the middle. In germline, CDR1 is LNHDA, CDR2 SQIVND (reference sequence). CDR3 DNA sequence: TGTGCCAGTAGCGACGGCCTGCTCTCCTACGAGCAGTACTTC. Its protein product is CASSDGLLSYEQYF.

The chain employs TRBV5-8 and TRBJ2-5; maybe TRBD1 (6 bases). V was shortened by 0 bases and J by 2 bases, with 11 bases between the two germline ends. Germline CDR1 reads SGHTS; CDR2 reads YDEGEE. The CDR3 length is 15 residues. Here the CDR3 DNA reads TGTGCCAGCAGCTTGGCAGGGGCTGGACAAGAGACCCAGTACTTC. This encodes CASSLAGAGQETQYF.

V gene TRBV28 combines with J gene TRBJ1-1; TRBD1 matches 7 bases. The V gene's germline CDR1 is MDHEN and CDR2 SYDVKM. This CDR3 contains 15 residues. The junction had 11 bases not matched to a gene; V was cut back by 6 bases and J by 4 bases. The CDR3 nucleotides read TGTGCCAGCAGCCAATCAGACAGGGTCCGCACTGAAGCTTTCTTT. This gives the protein CASSQSDRVRTEAFF.

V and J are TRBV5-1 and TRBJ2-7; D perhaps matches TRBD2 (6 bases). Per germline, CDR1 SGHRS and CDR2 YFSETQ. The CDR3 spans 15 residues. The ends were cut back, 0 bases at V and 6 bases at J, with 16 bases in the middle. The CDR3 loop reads CASSLGDLTTREQYF. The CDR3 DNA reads TGCGCCAGCAGCTTGGGGGACTTGACCACTCGCGAGCAGTACTTC.

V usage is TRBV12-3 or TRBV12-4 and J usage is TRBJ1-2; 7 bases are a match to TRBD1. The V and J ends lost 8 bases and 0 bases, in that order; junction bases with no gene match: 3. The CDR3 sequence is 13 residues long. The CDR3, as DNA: TGTGCCAGCGGAACAGGGGCTAACTATGGCTACACCTTC. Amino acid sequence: CASGTGANYGYTF.

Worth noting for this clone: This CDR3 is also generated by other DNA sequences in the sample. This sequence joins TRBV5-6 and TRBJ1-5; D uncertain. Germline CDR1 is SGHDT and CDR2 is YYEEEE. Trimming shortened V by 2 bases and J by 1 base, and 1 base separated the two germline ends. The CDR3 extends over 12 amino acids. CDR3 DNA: TGTGCCAGCAGCTTAAGCAATCAGCCCCAGCATTTT. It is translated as CASSLSNQPQHF.

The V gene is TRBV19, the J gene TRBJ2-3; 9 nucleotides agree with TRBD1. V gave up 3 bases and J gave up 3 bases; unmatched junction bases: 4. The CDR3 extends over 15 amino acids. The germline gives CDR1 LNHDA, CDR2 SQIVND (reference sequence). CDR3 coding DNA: TGTGCCAGTAGTATGACGGGACAGGGAACAGATACGCAGTATTTT. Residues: CASSMTGQGTDTQYF.

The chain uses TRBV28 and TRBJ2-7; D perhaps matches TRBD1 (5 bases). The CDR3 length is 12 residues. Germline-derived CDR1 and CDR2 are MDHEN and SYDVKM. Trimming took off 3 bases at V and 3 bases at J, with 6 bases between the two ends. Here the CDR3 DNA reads TGTGCCAGCAGTTTCACAGGCTACGAGCAGTACTTC. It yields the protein CASSFTGYEQYF.

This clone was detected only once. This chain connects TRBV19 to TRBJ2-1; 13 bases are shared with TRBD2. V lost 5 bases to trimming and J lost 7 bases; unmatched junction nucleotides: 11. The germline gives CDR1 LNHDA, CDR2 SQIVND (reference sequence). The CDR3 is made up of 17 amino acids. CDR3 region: CASSSYETSGRSNEQFF. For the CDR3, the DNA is TGTGCCAGTAGTTCCTACGAGACTAGCGGGAGGAGTAATGAGCAGTTCTTC.

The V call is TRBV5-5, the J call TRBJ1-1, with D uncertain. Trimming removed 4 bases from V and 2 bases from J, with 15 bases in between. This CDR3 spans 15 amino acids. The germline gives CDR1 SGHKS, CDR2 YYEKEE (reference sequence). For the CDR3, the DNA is TGTGCCAGCAGCCCGGGATCAATGACTAACACTGAAGCTTTCTTT. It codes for CASSPGSMTNTEAFF.

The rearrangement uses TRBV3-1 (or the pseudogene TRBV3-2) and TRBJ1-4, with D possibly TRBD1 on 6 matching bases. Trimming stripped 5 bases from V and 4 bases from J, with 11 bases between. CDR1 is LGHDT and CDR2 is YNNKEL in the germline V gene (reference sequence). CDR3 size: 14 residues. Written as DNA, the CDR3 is TGTGCCAGCAGCTCGGACAGCAATAATGAAAAACTGTTTTTT. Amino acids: CASSSDSNNEKLFF.

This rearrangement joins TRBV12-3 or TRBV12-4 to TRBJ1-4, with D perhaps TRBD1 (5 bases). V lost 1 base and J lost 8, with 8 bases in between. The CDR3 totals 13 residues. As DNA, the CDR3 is TGTGCCAGCAGTTTAGTTTCAGGGGAAAAACTGTTTTTT. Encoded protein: CASSLVSGEKLFF.

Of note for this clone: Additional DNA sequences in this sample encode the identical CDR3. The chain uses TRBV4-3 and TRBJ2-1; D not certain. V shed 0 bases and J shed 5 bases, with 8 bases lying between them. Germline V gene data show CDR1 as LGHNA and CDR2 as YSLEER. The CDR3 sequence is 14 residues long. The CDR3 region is CASSQDGAHNEQFF. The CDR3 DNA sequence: TGCGCCAGCAGCCAAGATGGTGCTCACAATGAGCAGTTCTTC.

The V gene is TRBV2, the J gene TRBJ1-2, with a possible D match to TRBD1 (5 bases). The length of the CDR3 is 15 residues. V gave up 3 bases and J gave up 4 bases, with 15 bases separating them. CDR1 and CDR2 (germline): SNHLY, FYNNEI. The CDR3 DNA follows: TGTGCCAGCAGTGAGGGCAGGACACCTTTCTATGGCTACACCTTC. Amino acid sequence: CASSEGRTPFYGYTF.

CDR3: CATSAGGASATQYF. The CDR3 DNA reads TGTGCCACCAGCGCTGGCGGGGCCTCGGCGACCCAGTACTTC. The chain links TRBV24-1 to TRBJ2-5, with a tentative D call TRBD2 (6 bases). The CDR3 sequence is 14 residues long. Germline V CDR1 and CDR2: KGHDR, SFDVKD. Trimming cost V 7 bases and J 7 bases, with 18 bases left between them.

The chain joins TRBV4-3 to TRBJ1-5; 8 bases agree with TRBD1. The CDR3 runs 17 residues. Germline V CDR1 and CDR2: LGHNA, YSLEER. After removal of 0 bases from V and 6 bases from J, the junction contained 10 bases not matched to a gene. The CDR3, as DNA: TGCGCCAGCAGCCAAGAGCGCGTTTGGACAGGGAGTCAGCCCCAGCATTTT. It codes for CASSQERVWTGSQPQHF.